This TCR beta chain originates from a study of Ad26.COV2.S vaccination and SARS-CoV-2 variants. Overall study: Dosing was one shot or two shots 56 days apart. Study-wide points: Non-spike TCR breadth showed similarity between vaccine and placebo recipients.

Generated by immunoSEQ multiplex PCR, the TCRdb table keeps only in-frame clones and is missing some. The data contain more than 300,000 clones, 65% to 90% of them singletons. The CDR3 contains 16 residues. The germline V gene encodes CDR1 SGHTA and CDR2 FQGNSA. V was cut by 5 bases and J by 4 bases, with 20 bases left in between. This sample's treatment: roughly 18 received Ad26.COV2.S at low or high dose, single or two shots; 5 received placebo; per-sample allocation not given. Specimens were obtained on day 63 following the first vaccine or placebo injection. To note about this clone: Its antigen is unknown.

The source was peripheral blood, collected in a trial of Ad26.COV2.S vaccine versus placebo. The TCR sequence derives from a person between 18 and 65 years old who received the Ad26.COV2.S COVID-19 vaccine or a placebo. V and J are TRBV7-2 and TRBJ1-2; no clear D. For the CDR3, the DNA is TGTGCCAGCAGCCGGGCCCCCGGGGAGGCAACCTATGGCTACACCTTC. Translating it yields CASSRAPGEATYGYTF.